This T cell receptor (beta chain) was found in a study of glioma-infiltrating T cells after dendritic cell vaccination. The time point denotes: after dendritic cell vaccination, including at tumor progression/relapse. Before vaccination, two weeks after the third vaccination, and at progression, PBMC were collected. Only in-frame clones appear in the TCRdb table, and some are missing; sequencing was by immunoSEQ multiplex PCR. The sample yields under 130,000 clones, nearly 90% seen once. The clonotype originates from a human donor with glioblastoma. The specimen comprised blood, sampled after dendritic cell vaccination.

Here the CDR3 DNA reads TGTGCCAGCAGTCTGCAGGGAACCACGAACACCGGGGAGCTGTTTTTT. This encodes CASSLQGTTNTGELFF. The chain links TRBV2 to TRBJ2-2, with a weak D call TRBD1 (5 bases). In germline, CDR1 is SNHLY, CDR2 FYNNEI. CDR3 length equals 16 residues. Trimming stripped 5 bases from V and 0 bases from J, with 13 bases between.